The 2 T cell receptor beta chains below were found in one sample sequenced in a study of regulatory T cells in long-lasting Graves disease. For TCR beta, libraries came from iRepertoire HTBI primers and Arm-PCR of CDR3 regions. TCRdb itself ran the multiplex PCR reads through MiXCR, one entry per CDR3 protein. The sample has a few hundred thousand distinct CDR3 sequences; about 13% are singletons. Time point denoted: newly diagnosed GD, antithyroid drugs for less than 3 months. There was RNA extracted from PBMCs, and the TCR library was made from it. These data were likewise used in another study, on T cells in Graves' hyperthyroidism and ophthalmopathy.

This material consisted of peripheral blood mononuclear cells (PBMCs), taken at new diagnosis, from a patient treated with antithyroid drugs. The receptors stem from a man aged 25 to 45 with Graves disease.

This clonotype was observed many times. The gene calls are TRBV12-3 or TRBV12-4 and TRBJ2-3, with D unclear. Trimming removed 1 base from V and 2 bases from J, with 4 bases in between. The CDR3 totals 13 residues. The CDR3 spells CASSLVSTDTQYF. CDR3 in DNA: TGTGCCAGCAGTTTAGTCTCCACAGATACGCAGTATTTT.

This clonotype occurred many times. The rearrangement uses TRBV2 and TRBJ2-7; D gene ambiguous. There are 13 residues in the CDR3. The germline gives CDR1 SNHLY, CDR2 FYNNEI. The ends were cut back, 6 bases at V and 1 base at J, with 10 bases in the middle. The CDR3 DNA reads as TGTGCCAGCAGCCTAAGACTGTCCTACGAGCAGTACTTC. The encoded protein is CASSLRLSYEQYF.